The 32 T cell receptor beta chains below all came from one sample that was sequenced in a study of T cells in Graves' hyperthyroidism and ophthalmopathy. RNA transcripts provided the source from which TCR beta CDR3 regions were amplified. With the HTBI primer set, the TCR CDR3 went through a first round of RT-PCR. TCRdb reprocessed the multiplex PCR reads with MiXCR, giving one entry per CDR3 protein. Among around 56,000 distinct CDR3 sequences, around 50% were seen once, and the ten largest hold approximately 3.6%. Sequencing input: blood. The receptor set was obtained from a woman aged 60 to 75 with Graves' ophthalmopathy.

This clonotype was detected ten times or more. CDR3 residues: CASRLVVWGALEPNQPQHF. CDR3 coding DNA: TGTGCAAGTCGCTTAGTAGTTTGGGGGGCGCTGGAGCCCAATCAGCCCCAGCATTTT. This chain connects TRBV12-2 to TRBJ1-5; the DNA was not compared with TRBD1, the D call given in the table. TRBV12-2 counts as a pseudogene. This CDR3 comprises 19 residues.

This clonotype was counted ten times or more. The chain recombines TRBV4-3 with TRBJ2-7, with 9 nucleotides matching TRBD1. J gave up 2 bases and V 2 bases, and 7 bases lay outside the gene matches. Per the germline V gene, CDR1 is LGHNA and CDR2 is YSLEER. This CDR3 region has 16 residues. The CDR3 sequence is CASSQRSGTGPYEQYF. Here the CDR3 DNA reads TGCGCCAGCAGCCAAAGGAGCGGGACAGGGCCCTACGAGCAGTACTTC.

This clonotype was picked up many times. The chain combines TRBV2 with TRBJ2-2; 8 nucleotides align to TRBD1. After removal of 6 bases from V and 2 bases from J, the junction contained 11 bases not matched to a gene. The CDR3 loop spans 17 amino acids. Germline V gene sequence: CDR1 SNHLY, CDR2 FYNNEI. This CDR3 is CASSDPTGVLNTGELFF. In nucleotides, the CDR3 is TGTGCCAGCAGCGACCCGACAGGGGTTCTTAACACCGGGGAGCTGTTTTTT.

This clonotype has ten or more counts. V and J are TRBV5-1 and TRBJ1-2; no definite D call. The V end lost 0 bases, the J end lost 8 bases, and 11 bases lay between the germline ends. The germline V gene has CDR1 SGHRS and CDR2 YFSETQ. The CDR3 runs to 13 residues. The CDR3 here is CASSLEGNQGYTF. In DNA form, the CDR3 reads TGCGCCAGCAGCTTGGAAGGGAATCAAGGCTACACCTTC.

Ten or more counts support this clonotype. At one boundary the junction diverges from the germline segment, which might be a read error. The chain uses TRBV5-6 and TRBJ2-1; D possibly matches TRBD1 or TRBD2 (6 bases each). The length of the CDR3 is 15 residues. Germline-derived CDR1 and CDR2 are SGHDT and YYEEEE. This CDR3 is CASSLYSRGLNQQFF. CDR3 DNA sequence: TGTGCCAGCAGCTTGTATTCCAGGGGACTCAATCAGCAGTTCTTC.

Concerning this clonotype: Germline is not matched at one junction end, which may reflect a read error. The rearrangement uses TRBV29-1 and TRBJ2-7; D unresolved. The CDR3 contains 14 residues. Germline V gives CDR1 SQVTM, CDR2 ANQGSEA. The DNA for the CDR3 is TGCAGCGTTGAAGACTCGGTTGGAGACGACGAACAGTACTTC. Translation: CSVEDSVGDDEQYF.

The genes are TRBV15 and TRBJ2-1; 9 bases are shared with TRBD1. There are 16 residues in the CDR3. Germline lookup yields CDR1 LNHNV and CDR2 YYDKDF (reference sequence). V lost 0 bases, J lost 0 bases, and 0 bases stayed unmatched. CDR3 coding DNA: TGTGCCACCAGCAGAGAGGACAGGGGCTCCTACAATGAGCAGTTCTTC. Translation gives CATSREDRGSYNEQFF. Supplemented by reference TRBV15 and TRBJ2-1, the full variable domain reads DAMVIQNPRYQVTQFGKPVTLSCSQTLNHNVMYWYQQKSSQAPKLLFHYYDKDFNNEADTPDNFQSRRPNTSFCFLDIRSPGLGDTAMYLCATSREDRGSYNEQFFGPGTRLTVL.

A word on this clonotype: One junction end does not reproduce the germline sequence, and a read error may be involved. This CDR3 reads CASSSRQGTINEQFF. The CDR3 coding sequence is TGTGCCAGTAGCTCTCGACAGGGCACAATCAATGAGCAGTTCTTC. V usage is TRBV7-2 and J usage is TRBJ2-1; the match to TRBD1 covers 7 bases. The CDR3 is 15 amino acids. Germline V gene lookup returns CDR1 SGHTA and CDR2 FQGNSA.

The V and J genes are TRBV29-1 and TRBJ1-2; D may be TRBD1 (6 bases). Per germline, CDR1 SQVTM and CDR2 ANQGSEA. The CDR3 contains 13 residues. Between the trimmed V and J ends, which lost 6 bases and 10 bases, there was a span of 21 bases. The CDR3 protein is CSVGERTDASYTF. The CDR3 DNA reads TGCAGCGTCGGGGAAAGGACAGACGCCTCCTACACCTTC.

This clonotype was seen many times. The genes are TRBV5-1 and TRBJ2-5; possible D gene TRBD2, 6 bases. V lost 0 bases and J 4 bases, leaving 13 bases between the germline ends. The CDR3 has 15 residues. The germline V gene has CDR1 SGHRS and CDR2 YFSETQ. This CDR3 reads CASSLEVGRGETQYF. CDR3 nucleotides: TGCGCCAGCAGCTTGGAAGTAGGGCGGGGAGAGACCCAGTACTTC.

Turning to this clonotype: Lacking the conserved final phenylalanine or tryptophan, this CDR3 likely reflects a read error. V gene TRBV7-2 combines with J gene TRBJ2-3, with TRBD2 identical over 7 bases. The ends lost 5 bases at V and 3 bases at J; junction bases unmatched: 5. Germline assignment: CDR1 SGHTA and CDR2 FQGNSA. The CDR3 is 14 amino acids. CDR3 amino acids: CASSTTSATDTQYL. The CDR3 nucleotides read TGTGCCAGCAGCACCACTAGCGCAACAGATACGCAGTATCTT.

CDR3 coding DNA: TGCAGTGCTAGAGATGGGGGACGCACAGATACGCAGTATTTT. It is translated as CSARDGGRTDTQYF. V and J are TRBV20-1 and TRBJ2-3; either TRBD1 or TRBD2 may fit D (5 bases each). CDR3 length equals 14 residues. V was pared by 0 bases and J by 1 base, with 8 bases between. In germline, CDR1 is DFQATT, CDR2 SNEGSKA (reference sequence).

The V call is TRBV7-3, the J call TRBJ2-7; D perhaps matches TRBD2 (5 bases). CDR1 is SGHTA and CDR2 is FQGTGA in the germline V gene. Trimming pared 6 bases from V and 5 bases from J, leaving 11 bases between. CDR3 size: 12 residues. The CDR3 sequence is CASSSLGDEQYF. The CDR3, as DNA: TGTGCCAGCAGTTCACTGGGAGACGAGCAGTACTTC. Based on the CDR3 plus reference TRBV7-3 and TRBJ2-7, the full variable domain is GAGVSQTPSNKVTEKGKYVELRCDPISGHTALYWYRQSLGQGPEFLIYFQGTGAADDSGLPNDRFFAVRPEGSVSTLKIQRTERGDSAVYLCASSSLGDEQYFGPGTRLTVT.

The chain uses TRBV7-2 and TRBJ1-1; tentative D call: TRBD1 (5 bases). The germline gives CDR1 SGHTA, CDR2 FQGNSA. The V end was cut by 1 base, the J end by 5 bases, with 17 bases between. This CDR3 is 16 amino acids long. The CDR3 here is CASSLVGTSGETEAFF. The DNA for the CDR3 is TGTGCCAGCAGCTTAGTAGGGACTAGCGGGGAAACTGAAGCTTTCTTT.

The chain joins TRBV9 to TRBJ2-7; no definite D call. Germline loops: CDR1 SGDLS, CDR2 YYNGEE. The CDR3 is 14 residues long. V was shortened by 2 bases and J by 2 bases, with 11 bases between the two germline ends. The CDR3 DNA sequence: TGTGCCAGCAGCGTTGAATCGTCTCCCTACGAGCAGTACTTC. It codes for CASSVESSPYEQYF.

The gene calls are TRBV5-1 and TRBJ2-7, with TRBD1 identical over 9 bases. This CDR3 is 16 amino acids long. Germline V gene lookup returns CDR1 SGHRS and CDR2 YFSETQ. Trimming at V came to 4 bases and at J to 9 bases, leaving 17 bases not matched to a gene. The CDR3 reads CASSQPETGGTKGQYF. The CDR3 bases are TGCGCCAGCAGCCAGCCCGAGACAGGGGGTACGAAAGGGCAGTACTTC. The full variable domain, its missing parts supplied by reference TRBV5-1 and TRBJ2-7, is KAGVTQTPRYLIKTRGQQVTLSCSPISGHRSVSWYQQTPGQGLQFLFEYFSETQRNKGNFPGRFSGRQFSNSRSEMNVSTLELGDSALYLCASSQPETGGTKGQYFGPGTRLTVT.

The table lists this clonotype with many counts. Relative to the germline gene, one junction end is altered; a read error may explain this. This sequence joins TRBV10-3 and TRBJ1-1; D gene ambiguous. Germline V gene sequence: CDR1 ENHRY, CDR2 SYGVKD. The length of the CDR3 is 13 residues. The DNA for the CDR3 is TGTGCCATCAGTGACATCTTAAACATTGAAGCTTTCTTT. Amino acid sequence: CAISDILNIEAFF.

This clonotype appeared many times. CDR3 DNA: TGTGCCAGCAGTGGGAACTACGAGCAGTACTTC. It codes for CASSGNYEQYF. This chain uses TRBV27 with TRBJ2-7; D unclear. Germline V gives CDR1 MNHEY, CDR2 SMNVEV (reference sequence). This CDR3 region has 11 residues. V lost 5 bases and J lost 3, with 5 bases in between.

Remarks on this clonotype: An end of the junction differs from the germline gene, which may be a read error. The genes are TRBV7-6 and TRBJ1-5; no clear D. The CDR3 covers 13 residues. CDR1 and CDR2 (germline): SGHVS, FNYEAQ. CDR3 region: CASSLGGSQTQHF. As DNA, the CDR3 is TGTGCCAGCAGCTTAGGCGGCAGTCAGACCCAGCATTTT.

Relative to its sample, this clonotype is medium-sized. V and J are TRBV7-8 and TRBJ2-1, with D tentatively TRBD2 (5 bases). The CDR3 length is 13 residues. The V gene's germline CDR1 is SGHVS and CDR2 FQNEAQ. V shed 1 base and J shed 10 bases, with 11 bases lying between them. The chain's CDR3 is CASSLGPLVEQFF. DNA for the CDR3: TGTGCCAGCAGCTTAGGGCCACTAGTAGAGCAGTTCTTC.

This clonotype has a count of ten or more. The chain is built from TRBV6-1 and TRBJ2-1, with 8 bases identical to TRBD1. This CDR3 has 14 amino acids. The germline CDR1 and CDR2 sequences are MNHNS and SASEGT. With 6 bases clipped from V and 7 bases from J, the junction kept 8 bases outside the gene matches. DNA of the CDR3: TGTGCCAGCAGGGGATGGACAGGGAGAAATGAGCAGTTCTTC. Its protein is CASRGWTGRNEQFF.

This clonotype was counted only a few times. The chain recombines TRBV7-2 with TRBJ1-5; D gene unclear. V was shortened by 3 bases and J by 5 bases, with 17 bases between the two germline ends. Per germline, CDR1 SGHTA and CDR2 FQGNSA. The CDR3 is 16 amino acids. The chain's CDR3 is CASSFLVGAGDQPQHF. CDR3 bases: TGTGCCAGCAGCTTCTTGGTGGGCGCGGGCGATCAGCCCCAGCATTTT.

The V call is TRBV7-8, the J call TRBJ2-7; D gene uncertain. V lost 1 base and J 0 bases, leaving 10 bases between the germline ends. The CDR3 is 15 amino acids. From germline, CDR1 is SGHVS and CDR2 FQNEAQ. In DNA, the CDR3 is TGTGCCAGCAGCTTAGGGGCAAGGAGCTCCTACGAGCAGTACTTC. Translation gives CASSLGARSSYEQYF.

V usage is TRBV12-3 or TRBV12-4 and J usage is TRBJ1-1; TRBD1 matches 8 bases. V gave up 10 bases and J gave up 2 bases; unmatched junction bases: 9. The CDR3 is 14 residues long. The CDR3 protein is CATRMDRDNTEAFF. The CDR3 nucleotides read TGTGCCACGCGAATGGACAGGGATAACACTGAAGCTTTCTTT.

On this clonotype itself: In this CDR3 the conserved last residue, phenylalanine or tryptophan, is missing, so a read error is likely. The CDR3: CASSLGSRAETQYV. The CDR3 bases are TGTGCCAGCAGTTTAGGGTCCAGGGCTGAGACCCAGTACGTC. The chain links TRBV12-3 or TRBV12-4 to TRBJ2-5, with a tentative D call TRBD1 (5 bases). V was cut by 1 base and J by 5 bases, with 11 bases left in between. This CDR3 contains 14 residues.

This clonotype came up many times. The J gene is TRBJ1-5, the V gene TRBV7-2, with TRBD1 matching 7 bases. J lost 0 bases, V lost 4 bases, and 6 bases had no gene match. Germline CDR1 reads SGHTA; CDR2 reads FQGNSA. There are 16 residues in the CDR3. The CDR3 here is CASSSRTGASNQPQHF. The CDR3 nucleotides read TGTGCCAGCAGCTCCAGGACAGGAGCTAGCAATCAGCCCCAGCATTTT.

This clonotype was recorded at least ten times. The gene calls are TRBV11-2 and TRBJ1-3; D remains ambiguous. The V gene lost 1 base and the J gene lost 4 bases, with 14 bases spanning the gap. The germline gives CDR1 SGHAT, CDR2 FQNNGV. This CDR3 contains 16 residues. The CDR3 nucleotides read TGTGCCAGCAGCTTAGCCCCCGGGCAGCCGGGAAACACCATATATTTT. It codes for CASSLAPGQPGNTIYF.

The chain couples TRBV7-8 to TRBJ2-7; perhaps TRBD2 as D (5 bases). CDR3 length: 16 amino acids. Germline V CDR1 and CDR2: SGHVS, FQNEAQ. V dropped 1 base and J dropped 1 base, with 14 bases sitting between them. CDR3 in DNA: TGTGCCAGCAGCTTAGGTTCGAGGACGGGATCCTACGAGCAGTACTTC. It yields the protein CASSLGSRTGSYEQYF.

The rearrangement joins TRBV29-1 to TRBJ2-5; perhaps TRBD1 as D (5 bases). Germline V gene lookup returns CDR1 SQVTM and CDR2 ANQGSEA. Trimming took off 8 bases at V and 4 bases at J, with 17 bases between the two ends. This CDR3 is 13 amino acids long. The CDR3 reads CSIKGGQGETQYF. DNA for the CDR3: TGCAGCATAAAGGGTGGGCAGGGAGAGACCCAGTACTTC.

The rearrangement uses TRBV4-2 and TRBJ1-1; TRBD1 might be the D (5 bases). The V gene lost 4 bases and the J gene lost 0 bases, with 9 bases spanning the gap. The CDR3 extends over 14 amino acids. Germline assignment: CDR1 LGHNA and CDR2 YNFKEQ. CDR3 amino acids: CASSRETVNTEAFF. CDR3 DNA: TGTGCCAGCAGCCGGGAGACAGTGAACACTGAAGCTTTCTTT.

V usage is TRBV10-1 and J usage is TRBJ2-7, with 9 bases matching TRBD2. This CDR3 is 14 amino acids long. The V gene end was trimmed by 2 bases and the J gene end by 11 bases; junction bases not matched to a gene: 10. Germline-derived CDR1 and CDR2 are WNHNN and SYGVQD (reference sequence). CDR3 in DNA: TGCGCCAGCAGTGAGAGCGGGGGGCAGACCCGAAAGTACTTC. Encoded protein: CASSESGGQTRKYF.

Ten or more counts support this clonotype. The rearrangement uses TRBV19 and TRBJ1-5; 8 nucleotides align to TRBD1. V was clipped by 1 base and J by 6 bases; unmatched bases: 8. The CDR3 is 16 amino acids. Germline V CDR1 and CDR2: LNHDA, SQIVND (reference sequence). As DNA, the CDR3 is TGTGCCAGTAGTATAGGCGGACAGGGAAGTTTTCAGCCCCAGCATTTT. Translating gives CASSIGGQGSFQPQHF.